This T cell receptor (beta chain) was found in a study of OX40 agonist ivuxolimab in advanced cancers. About the study: Head and neck, renal cell, melanoma or hepatocellular carcinoma were the cancers that dose-escalation patients had. A male proportion of 82.7% was recorded, with mean age about 54 years and range about 23 to 90. Two cutaneous melanoma patients and one hepatocellular carcinoma patient, three in all, had partial responses. Overall study results and limits: At 0.1 to 3.0 mg/kg, CD4+ and CD8+ blood T cells expanded clonally by week 6.

In this sample, this clone turned up once. No antigen is known for it. Per the germline V gene, CDR1 is MNHEY and CDR2 is SVGAGI. Trimming removed 7 bases at V and 8 bases at J, with 11 bases between. The CDR3 totals 11 residues. TCRdb keeps only in-frame clones here, not all; method: immunoSEQ multiplex PCR. The sample contains 40,000 or so clones, around 89% of which appear only once. The clonotype comes from an adult with an advanced solid tumor such as melanoma, head and neck, liver or kidney cancer. This chain joins TRBV6-5 and TRBJ1-1; no clear D. The starting material was CD4+ or CD8+ T cells sorted from blood, obtained in a trial of the OX40 agonist ivuxolimab. The chain's CDR3 is CASIHLMEAFF. CDR3 nucleotide sequence: TGTGCCAGCATCCACCTCATGGAAGCTTTCTTT.